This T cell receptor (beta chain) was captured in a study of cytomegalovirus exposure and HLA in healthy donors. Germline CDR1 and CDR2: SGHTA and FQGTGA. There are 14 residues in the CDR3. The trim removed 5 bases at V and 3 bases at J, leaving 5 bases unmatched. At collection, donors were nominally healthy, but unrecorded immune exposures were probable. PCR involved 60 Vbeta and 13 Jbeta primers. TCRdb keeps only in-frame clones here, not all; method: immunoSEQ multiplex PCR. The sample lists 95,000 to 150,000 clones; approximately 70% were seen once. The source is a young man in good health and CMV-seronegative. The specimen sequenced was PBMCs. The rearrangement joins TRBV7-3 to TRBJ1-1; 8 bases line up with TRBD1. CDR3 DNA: TGTGCCAGCAGCCTGCAGGGGGCGGACACTGAAGCTTTCTTT. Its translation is CASSLQGADTEAFF.